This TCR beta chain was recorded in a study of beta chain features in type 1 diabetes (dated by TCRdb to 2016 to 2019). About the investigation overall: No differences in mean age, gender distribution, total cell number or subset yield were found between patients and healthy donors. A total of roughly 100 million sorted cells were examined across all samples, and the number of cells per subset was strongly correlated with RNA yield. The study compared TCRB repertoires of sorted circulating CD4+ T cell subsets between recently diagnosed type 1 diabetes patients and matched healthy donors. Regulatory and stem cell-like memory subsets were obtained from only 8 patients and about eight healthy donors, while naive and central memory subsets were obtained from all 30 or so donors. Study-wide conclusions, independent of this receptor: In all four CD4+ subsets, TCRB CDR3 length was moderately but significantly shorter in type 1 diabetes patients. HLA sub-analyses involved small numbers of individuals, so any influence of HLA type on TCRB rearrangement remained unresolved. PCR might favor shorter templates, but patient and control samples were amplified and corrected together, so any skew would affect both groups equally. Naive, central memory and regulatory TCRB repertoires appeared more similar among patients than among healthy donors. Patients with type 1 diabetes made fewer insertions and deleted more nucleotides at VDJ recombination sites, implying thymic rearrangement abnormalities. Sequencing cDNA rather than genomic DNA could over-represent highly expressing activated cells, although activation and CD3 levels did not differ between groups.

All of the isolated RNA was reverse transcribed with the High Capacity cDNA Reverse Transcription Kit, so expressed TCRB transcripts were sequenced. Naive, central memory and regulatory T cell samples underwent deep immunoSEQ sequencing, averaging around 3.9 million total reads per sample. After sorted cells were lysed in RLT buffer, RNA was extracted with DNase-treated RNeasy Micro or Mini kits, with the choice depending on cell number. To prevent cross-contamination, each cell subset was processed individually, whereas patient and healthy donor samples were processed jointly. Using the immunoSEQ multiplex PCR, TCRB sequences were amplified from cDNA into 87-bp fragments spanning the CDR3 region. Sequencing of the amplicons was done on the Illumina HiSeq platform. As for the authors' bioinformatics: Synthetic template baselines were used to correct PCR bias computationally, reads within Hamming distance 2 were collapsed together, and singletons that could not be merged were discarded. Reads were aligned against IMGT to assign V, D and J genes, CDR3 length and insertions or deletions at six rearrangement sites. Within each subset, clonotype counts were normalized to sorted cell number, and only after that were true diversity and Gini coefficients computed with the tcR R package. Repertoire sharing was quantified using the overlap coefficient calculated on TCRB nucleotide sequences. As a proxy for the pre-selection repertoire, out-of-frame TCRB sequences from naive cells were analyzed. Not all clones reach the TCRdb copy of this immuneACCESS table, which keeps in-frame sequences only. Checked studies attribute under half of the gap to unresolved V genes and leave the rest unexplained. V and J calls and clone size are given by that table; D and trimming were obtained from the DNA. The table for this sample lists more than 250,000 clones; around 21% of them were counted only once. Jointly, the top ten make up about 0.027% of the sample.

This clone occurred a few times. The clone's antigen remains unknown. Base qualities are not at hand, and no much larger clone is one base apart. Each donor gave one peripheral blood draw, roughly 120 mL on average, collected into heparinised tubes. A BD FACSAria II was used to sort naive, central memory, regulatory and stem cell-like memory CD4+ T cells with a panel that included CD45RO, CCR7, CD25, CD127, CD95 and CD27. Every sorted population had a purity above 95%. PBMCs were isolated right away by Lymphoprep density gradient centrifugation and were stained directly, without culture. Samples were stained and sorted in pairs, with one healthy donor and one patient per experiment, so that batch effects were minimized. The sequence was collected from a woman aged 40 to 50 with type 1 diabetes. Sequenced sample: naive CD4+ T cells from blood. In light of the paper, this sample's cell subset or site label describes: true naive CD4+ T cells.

The CDR3 is CAWTQAPGNTEAFF. DNA sequence: TGTGCCTGGACTCAAGCCCCAGGCAACACTGAAGCTTTCTTT. The V and J segments used are TRBV30 and TRBJ1-1; confidence is insufficient to name the D gene. CDR1 and CDR2, per the germline V gene (reference sequence), are GTSNPN and SVGIG. The trim is 4 bases for V and 2 bases for J, with a gap of 14 bases between the germline ends. From the cysteine through the phenylalanine, the CDR3 covers 14 amino acids. Here the CDR3 DNA is all that survives: 42 bases in frame from base 1.